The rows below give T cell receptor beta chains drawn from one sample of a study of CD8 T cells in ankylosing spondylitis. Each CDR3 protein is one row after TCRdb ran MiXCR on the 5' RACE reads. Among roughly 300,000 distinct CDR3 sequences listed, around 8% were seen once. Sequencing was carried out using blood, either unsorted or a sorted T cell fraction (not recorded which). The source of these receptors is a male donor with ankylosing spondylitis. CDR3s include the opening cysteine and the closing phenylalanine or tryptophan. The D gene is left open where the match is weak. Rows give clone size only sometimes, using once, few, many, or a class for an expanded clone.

cdr3_nt: TGCGCCAGCAGCTTGGGGGGACTATCCTCCTACGAGCAGTACTTC
cdr3_aa: CASSLGGLSSYEQYF
v_call: TRBV5-1
j_call: TRBJ2-7
d_call: TRBD2
clone_size: few

cdr3_nt: TGTGCCAGCACAGGGGCGAGGGACACCGGGGAGCTGTTTTTT
cdr3_aa: CASTGARDTGELFF
v_call: TRBV28
j_call: TRBJ2-2
d_call: -
clone_size: -

cdr3_nt: TGTGCCAGCAGCTTGCCGGGACTTGAAGCTTTCTTT
cdr3_aa: CASSLPGLEAFF
v_call: TRBV7-9
j_call: TRBJ1-1
d_call: -
clone_size: many

cdr3_nt: TGTGCCAGCAGTTCCGGGAGCGAAGAGACCCAGTACTTC
cdr3_aa: CASSSGSEETQYF
v_call: TRBV28
j_call: TRBJ2-5
d_call: -
clone_size: -

cdr3_nt: TGCAGTGCTAGGGACGACAGGGGCGGGACAGATACGCAGTATTTT
cdr3_aa: CSARDDRGGTDTQYF
v_call: TRBV20-1
j_call: TRBJ2-3
d_call: TRBD1
clone_size: many

cdr3_nt: TGTGCCAGCTCACCCGCGGGACATACCTACGAGCAGTACTTC
cdr3_aa: CASSPAGHTYEQYF
v_call: TRBV18
j_call: TRBJ2-7
d_call: -
clone_size: few

cdr3_nt: TGTGCCAGCTCATCAGCAGCGGGATCCTACGAGCAGTACTTC
cdr3_aa: CASSSAAGSYEQYF
v_call: TRBV18
j_call: TRBJ2-7
d_call: TRBD2
clone_size: -

cdr3_nt: TGCAGTGCCCCGCGGGCCAGGGCCTACGAGCAGTACTTC
cdr3_aa: CSAPRARAYEQYF
v_call: TRBV20-1
j_call: TRBJ2-7
d_call: -
clone_size: many

cdr3_nt: TGTGCCAGCAGCTTAGCTCTAGCGTTCAATGAGCAGTTCTTC
cdr3_aa: CASSLALAFNEQFF
v_call: TRBV7-6
j_call: TRBJ2-1
d_call: -
clone_size: many

cdr3_nt: TGCAGTGCTCCGACAGGGGTGGAGACCCAGTACTTC
cdr3_aa: CSAPTGVETQYF
v_call: TRBV20-1
j_call: TRBJ2-5
d_call: TRBD1
clone_size: -

cdr3_nt: TGTGCCAGCAGGATTACCGGGGACAGGGGCTATGGCTACACCTTC
cdr3_aa: CASRITGDRGYGYTF
v_call: TRBV28
j_call: TRBJ1-2
d_call: TRBD1
clone_size: few